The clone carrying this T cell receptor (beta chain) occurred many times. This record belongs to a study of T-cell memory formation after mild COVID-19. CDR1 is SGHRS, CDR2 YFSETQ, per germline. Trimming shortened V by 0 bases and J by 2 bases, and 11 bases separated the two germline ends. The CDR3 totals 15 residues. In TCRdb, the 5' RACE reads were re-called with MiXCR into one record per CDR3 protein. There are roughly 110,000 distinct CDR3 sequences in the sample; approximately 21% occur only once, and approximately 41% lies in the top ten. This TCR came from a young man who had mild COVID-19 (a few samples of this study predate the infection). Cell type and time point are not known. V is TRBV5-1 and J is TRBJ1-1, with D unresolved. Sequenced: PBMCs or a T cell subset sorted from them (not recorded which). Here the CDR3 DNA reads TGCGCCAGCAGCTTGGATCCCAGGACTAACACTGAAGCTTTCTTT. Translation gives CASSLDPRTNTEAFF.